Below are 25 T cell receptor beta chains sequenced from a single sample in a study of OX40 agonist ivuxolimab in advanced cancers. Sequencing used immunoSEQ multiplex PCR; TCRdb keeps in-frame clones, though not all of them. This table holds 25,000 to 35,000 clones, around 88% found once. The starting material was CD4+ or CD8+ T cells sorted from blood, obtained in a trial of the OX40 agonist ivuxolimab. Receptors were obtained from an adult with an advanced solid tumor such as melanoma, head and neck, liver or kidney cancer.

The chain combines TRBV7-3 with TRBJ2-7, with 8 bases aligning to TRBD2. Trimming removed 6 bases from V and 1 base from J; junction bases left unmatched: 8. Germline CDR1 SGHTA, CDR2 FQGTGA. There are 15 residues in the CDR3. The CDR3 loop reads CASRRGDHRSYEQYF. CDR3 nucleotides: TGTGCCAGCAGGCGGGGGGATCACCGTTCCTACGAGCAGTACTTC.

The V call is TRBV5-4, the J call TRBJ2-2; D gene ambiguous. The CDR3 is 13 amino acids. CDR1 is SGHNT and CDR2 is YYREEE in the germline V gene (reference sequence). V was pared by 0 bases and J by 4 bases, with 4 bases between. CDR3 protein: CASSLDPTGELFF. Here the CDR3 DNA reads TGTGCCAGCAGCTTGGACCCCACCGGGGAGCTGTTTTTT.

The genes are TRBV6-5 and TRBJ2-1; 9 bases fit TRBD2. V dropped 6 bases and J dropped 4; count of bases not matched to a gene: 4. The CDR3 sequence is 14 residues long. From germline, CDR1 is MNHEY and CDR2 SVGAGI. The chain's CDR3 is CASSGGGGYNEQFF. The CDR3 DNA sequence: TGTGCCAGCAGCGGCGGGGGGGGGTACAATGAGCAGTTCTTC.

This clone occurred once. V is TRBV28 and J is TRBJ2-1, with D unresolved. The CDR3 is 13 residues long. In germline, CDR1 is MDHEN, CDR2 SYDVKM. V lost 5 bases and J lost 5, with 10 bases in between. CDR3 amino acids: CASSPTFDNEQFF. In nucleotides, the CDR3 is TGTGCCAGCAGTCCCACGTTTGACAATGAGCAGTTCTTC.

The CDR3 sequence is CASSARFDRGWANEKLFF. For the CDR3, the DNA is TGTGCCAGCAGCGCCCGATTCGACAGGGGGTGGGCTAATGAAAAACTGTTTTTT. This chain uses TRBV21-1 with TRBJ1-4; TRBD1, the table's D call, lacks a check against the DNA. TRBV21-1 is a pseudogene. The CDR3 covers 18 residues.

This clone was observed at least ten times. The V and J genes are TRBV10-3 and TRBJ2-1; 8 nucleotides match TRBD2. J lost 3 bases, V lost 2 bases, and 6 bases had no gene match. CDR1 ENHRY and CDR2 SYGVKD come from the germline V gene. CDR3 length equals 16 residues. CDR3 in amino acids: CAISEVGREVYNEQFF. CDR3 nucleotide sequence: TGTGCCATCAGTGAGGTCGGGCGGGAGGTCTACAATGAGCAGTTCTTC.

V and J are TRBV27 and TRBJ2-3; no clear D. CDR3 length: 14 residues. Trimming left V 2 bases short and J 4 bases short, with 10 bases between. Germline assignment: CDR1 MNHEY and CDR2 SMNVEV (reference sequence). DNA for the CDR3: TGTGCCAGCAGTTTAAACGTCGCGGCAGATACGCAGTATTTT. Protein: CASSLNVAADTQYF.

The chain is built from TRBV7-8 and TRBJ1-6, with a tentative D call TRBD1 (5 bases). From germline, CDR1 is SGHVS and CDR2 FQNEAQ. The CDR3 is 16 amino acids. Between the trimmed V and J ends, which lost 6 bases and 3 bases, there was a span of 15 bases. CDR3 loop: CASRLWGTGYNSPLHF. CDR3 DNA sequence: TGTGCCAGCAGACTATGGGGGACCGGCTATAATTCACCCCTCCACTTT.

This sequence joins TRBV14 and TRBJ2-5; D uncertain. The CDR3 runs to 16 residues. The germline V and J ends were trimmed by 0 bases and 1 base, with 12 bases remaining between them. Germline CDR1 reads SGHDN; CDR2 reads FVKESK. The CDR3 DNA reads TGTGCCAGCAGCCAAGACCTAAAGTTTACCCAAGAGACCCAGTACTTC. This sequence encodes CASSQDLKFTQETQYF.

This sequence joins TRBV13 and TRBJ2-7; TRBD2 matches at 12 bases. With 9 bases clipped from V and 3 bases from J, the junction kept 3 bases outside the gene matches. CDR1 is PRHDT and CDR2 is FYEKMQ in the germline V gene (reference sequence). This CDR3 spans 13 amino acids. This chain's CDR3 is CASTGLAGYEQYF. As DNA, the CDR3 is TGTGCCAGTACGGGACTAGCGGGCTACGAGCAGTACTTC. Filled out from reference TRBV13 and TRBJ2-7, the complete variable domain reads AAGVIQSPRHLIKEKRETATLKCYPIPRHDTVYWYQQGPGQDPQFLISFYEKMQSDKGSIPDRFSAQQFSDYHSELNMSSLELGDSALYFCASTGLAGYEQYFGPGTRLTVT.

This rearrangement joins TRBV9 to TRBJ2-3, with 9 bases identical to TRBD2. Germline values: CDR1 SGDLS, CDR2 YYNGEE. Trimming cost V 4 bases and J 1 base; bases outside gene matches: 13. The CDR3 length is 18 residues. This CDR3 is CASSHTITSSGGTDTQYF. The CDR3 DNA reads as TGTGCCAGCAGCCACACGATCACCTCTAGCGGGGGCACAGATACGCAGTATTTT. The complete variable domain, with remaining parts taken from reference TRBV9 and TRBJ2-3, reads DSGVTQTPKHLITATGQRVTLRCSPRSGDLSVYWYQQSLDQGLQFLIQYYNGEERAKGNILERFSAQQFPDLHSELNLSSLELGDSALYFCASSHTITSSGGTDTQYFGPGTRLTVL.

This rearrangement joins TRBV29-1 to TRBJ1-4, with 7 nucleotides matching TRBD1. CDR3 size: 14 residues. Germline values: CDR1 SQVTM, CDR2 ANQGSEA. V lost 6 bases and J lost 4; bases outside the gene matches: 8. CDR3 nucleotide sequence: TGCAGCGTCCCCTCCGGGACAGTTAATGAAAAACTGTTTTTT. Amino acid sequence: CSVPSGTVNEKLFF.

This chain uses TRBV9 with TRBJ2-5; D tentatively fits TRBD1 or TRBD2 (6 bases each). In germline, CDR1 is SGDLS, CDR2 YYNGEE. The V end lost 0 bases, the J end lost 0 bases, and 9 bases lay between the germline ends. The CDR3 has 15 amino acids. This CDR3 reads CASSVEGGNQETQYF. The CDR3 DNA follows: TGTGCCAGCAGCGTAGAGGGGGGTAACCAAGAGACCCAGTACTTC.

The chain combines TRBV10-2 with TRBJ2-1; D is possibly TRBD2 (5 bases). Germline loops: CDR1 WSHSY, CDR2 SAAADI. The germline V and J ends were trimmed by 0 bases and 4 bases, with 16 bases remaining between them. The CDR3 has 17 amino acids. In nucleotides, the CDR3 is TGCGCCAGCAGTGAGTCGATATTCGGGGTGGGATACAATGAGCAGTTCTTC. It specifies CASSESIFGVGYNEQFF.

J is TRBJ2-3 and V is TRBV6-1, with 7 bases lining up with TRBD2. Germline CDR1 MNHNS, CDR2 SASEGT. V lost 6 bases to trimming and J lost 3 bases; unmatched junction nucleotides: 6. This CDR3 is 14 amino acids long. The CDR3 bases are TGTGCCAGCAGCTGGGGAGGGACGACAGATACGCAGTATTTT. Translation gives CASSWGGTTDTQYF.

The rearrangement joins TRBV7-3 to TRBJ2-2; D unclear. Germline CDR1 and CDR2: SGHTA and FQGTGA. The ends were cut back, 5 bases at V and 3 bases at J, with 10 bases in the middle. The CDR3 covers 14 residues. For the CDR3, the DNA is TGTGCCAGCAGCCCACGACAATACACCGGGGAGCTGTTTTTT. Translating it yields CASSPRQYTGELFF.

The rearrangement uses TRBV7-9 and TRBJ1-4; D remains unclear. CDR1 SEHNR and CDR2 FQNEAQ come from the germline V gene (reference sequence). V shed 7 bases and J shed 8 bases, with 17 bases lying between them. The CDR3 runs 14 residues. CDR3 residues: CASNHEGWAEKLFF. CDR3 in DNA: TGTGCCAGCAACCATGAGGGCTGGGCGGAAAAACTGTTTTTT.

The chain couples TRBV27 to TRBJ2-7; tentatively, D is TRBD1 (5 bases). The CDR3 runs 12 residues. The V gene lost 4 bases and the J gene lost 3 bases, with 7 bases spanning the gap. Germline lookup yields CDR1 MNHEY and CDR2 SMNVEV (reference sequence). CDR3 loop: CASSSGNYEQYF. DNA for the CDR3: TGTGCCAGCAGTTCAGGGAACTACGAGCAGTACTTC.

This chain joins TRBV9 and TRBJ2-1; possibly TRBD2 for D (5 bases). Trimming cost V 3 bases and J 6 bases, with 10 bases left between them. Germline V gene lookup returns CDR1 SGDLS and CDR2 YYNGEE. This CDR3 region has 13 residues. In nucleotides, the CDR3 is TGTGCCAGCAGCGGGACTTGGGGCAATGAGCAGTTCTTC. It specifies CASSGTWGNEQFF. Variable domain in full (rest from reference TRBV9 and TRBJ2-1): DSGVTQTPKHLITATGQRVTLRCSPRSGDLSVYWYQQSLDQGLQFLIQYYNGEERAKGNILERFSAQQFPDLHSELNLSSLELGDSALYFCASSGTWGNEQFFGPGTRLTVL.

The chain employs TRBV27 and TRBJ1-6; no clear D. With 3 bases removed from V and 10 bases from J, the gap between germline ends came to 16 bases. CDR3 length: 15 residues. The germline V gene encodes CDR1 MNHEY and CDR2 SMNVEV (reference sequence). The CDR3 nucleotides read TGTGCCAGCAGTTTTTCTGGCCTTCCCTCCTCACCCCTCCACTTT. Its protein product is CASSFSGLPSSPLHF.

This chain connects TRBV28 to TRBJ2-5, with 9 bases that match TRBD1. After removal of 6 bases from V and 5 bases from J, the junction contained 10 bases not matched to a gene. This CDR3 spans 15 amino acids. The germline gives CDR1 MDHEN, CDR2 SYDVKM. In DNA, the CDR3 is TGTGCCAGCAGAGTTACAGGGGGCGAATCTGAGACCCAGTACTTC. Protein sequence: CASRVTGGESETQYF.

As for this clone: One junction end disagrees with the germline gene, perhaps due to a read error. The chain combines TRBV7-7 with TRBJ2-5; 10 bases line up with TRBD1. In germline, CDR1 is SSHAT, CDR2 FNYEAQ (reference sequence). This CDR3 has 16 amino acids. The CDR3 here is CASSLARDRGRETQYF. CDR3 nucleotide sequence: TGTGCTAGCAGCTTAGCCCGGGACAGGGGACGGGAGACCCAGTACTTC.

This clone was counted only a few times. CDR3 loop: CAISESVDRGYADTQYF. CDR3 sequence (DNA): TGTGCCATCAGTGAGTCTGTGGACAGGGGGTACGCAGATACGCAGTATTTT. The gene calls are TRBV10-3 and TRBJ2-3, with TRBD1 matching over 10 bases. The CDR3 has 17 residues. After removal of 0 bases from V and 4 bases from J, the junction contained 7 bases not matched to a gene. Germline assignment: CDR1 ENHRY and CDR2 SYGVKD.

This chain links TRBV2 with TRBJ1-1, with 8 bases aligning to TRBD1. Germline CDR1 is SNHLY and CDR2 is FYNNEI. The CDR3 extends over 13 amino acids. With 6 bases clipped from V and 2 bases from J, the junction kept 2 bases outside the gene matches. In nucleotides, the CDR3 is TGTGCCAGCAGAGACAGGGGAAACACTGAAGCTTTCTTT. Translation gives CASRDRGNTEAFF.

V gene TRBV11-2 combines with J gene TRBJ2-2; no definite D call. Germline-derived CDR1 and CDR2 are SGHAT and FQNNGV. The CDR3 loop spans 18 amino acids. V shed 1 base and J shed 6 bases, with 21 bases lying between them. In nucleotides, the CDR3 is TGTGCCAGCAGCTTAGTGCCGGCTCAGGTCGCCTCCCCCGGGGAGCTGTTTTTT. It translates to CASSLVPAQVASPGELFF.